This TCR beta chain came from a study of blood T cell repertoires in COVID-19. Study at large: Nucleic acid was either cDNA or gDNA, and it came from T cells, B-cell-depleted T cells, or PBMCs.

The CDR3 runs to 14 residues. The ends were cut back, 6 bases at V and 6 bases at J, with 18 bases in the middle. The germline gives CDR1 SGHRS, CDR2 YFSETQ. Sequencing used immunoSEQ multiplex PCR; TCRdb keeps in-frame clones, though not all of them. The sample includes 55,000 to 80,000 clones, roughly nine tenths of them seen just once. Sequencing was performed on peripheral blood. The TCR sequence derives from an older man with acute or convalescent COVID-19. The chain is built from TRBV5-1 and TRBJ1-1; a weak D match, TRBD1 (6 bases). This CDR3 reads CASNVGQRGSEAFF. CDR3 DNA: TGCGCCAGCAACGTCGGACAGAGAGGGTCTGAAGCTTTCTTT.